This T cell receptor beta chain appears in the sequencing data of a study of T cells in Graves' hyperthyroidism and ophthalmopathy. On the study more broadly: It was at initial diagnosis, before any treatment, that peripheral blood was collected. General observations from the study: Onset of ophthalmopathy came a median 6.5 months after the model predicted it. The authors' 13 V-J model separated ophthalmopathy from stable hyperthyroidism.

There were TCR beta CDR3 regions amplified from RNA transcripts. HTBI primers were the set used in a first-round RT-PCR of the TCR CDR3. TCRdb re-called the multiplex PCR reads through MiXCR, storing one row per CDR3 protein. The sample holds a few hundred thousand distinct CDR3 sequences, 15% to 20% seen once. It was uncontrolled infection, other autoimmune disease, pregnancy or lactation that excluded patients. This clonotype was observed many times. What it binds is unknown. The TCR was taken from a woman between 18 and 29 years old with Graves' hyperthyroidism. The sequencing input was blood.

The CDR3 coding sequence is TGCAGTGCTAGAGATTGGAGCGGGGGAACCCTATCCGAGCAGTACTTC. Translated, it gives CSARDWSGGTLSEQYF. V usage is TRBV20-1 and J usage is TRBJ2-7; 8 bases fit TRBD2. After removal of 0 bases from V and 6 bases from J, the junction contained 13 bases not matched to a gene. The CDR3 is 16 amino acids. Germline CDR1 and CDR2: DFQATT and SNEGSKA (reference sequence).